Described below is a single TCR beta chain sequence and its context. The record originates from a study of T cell changes during pregnancy in multiple sclerosis. Some clones are missing from TCRdb's copy, which holds only in-frame ones; the method was immunoSEQ multiplex PCR. Seen here are approximately 49,000 clones, over 90% observed once, and the top ten hold more than 0.85%. V was cut by 3 bases and J by 9 bases, with 16 bases left in between. Germline V gene sequence: CDR1 SGDLS, CDR2 YYNGEE. The length of the CDR3 is 15 residues. The sample here was peripheral blood, taken after pregnancy. The V call is TRBV9, the J call TRBJ1-6; D uncertain. This receptor was taken from a female donor with multiple sclerosis, enrolled in a pregnancy study. CDR3 coding DNA: TGTGCCAGCAGCGAGCGACCCGTACCGGGTTCACCCCTCCACTTT. Translated, it gives CASSERPVPGSPLHF.